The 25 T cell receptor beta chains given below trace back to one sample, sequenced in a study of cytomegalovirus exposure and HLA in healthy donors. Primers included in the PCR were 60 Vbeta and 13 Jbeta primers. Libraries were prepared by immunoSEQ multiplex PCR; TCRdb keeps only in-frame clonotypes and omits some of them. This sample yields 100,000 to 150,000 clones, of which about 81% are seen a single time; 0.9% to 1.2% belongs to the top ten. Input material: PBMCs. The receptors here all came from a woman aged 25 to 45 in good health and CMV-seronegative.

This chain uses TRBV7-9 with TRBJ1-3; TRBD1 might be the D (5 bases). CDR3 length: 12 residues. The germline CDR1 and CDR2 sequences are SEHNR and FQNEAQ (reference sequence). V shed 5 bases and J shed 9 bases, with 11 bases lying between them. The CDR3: CASSVLGGTIYF. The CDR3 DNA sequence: TGTGCCAGCAGCGTGCTCGGGGGCACCATATATTTT.

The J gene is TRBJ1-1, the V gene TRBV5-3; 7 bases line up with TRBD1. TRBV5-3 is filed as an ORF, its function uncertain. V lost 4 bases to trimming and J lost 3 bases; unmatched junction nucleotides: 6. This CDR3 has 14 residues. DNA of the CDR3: TGTGCCAGAAGCCAACAGGGGTGTGACACTGAAGCTTTCTTT. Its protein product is CARSQQGCDTEAFF.

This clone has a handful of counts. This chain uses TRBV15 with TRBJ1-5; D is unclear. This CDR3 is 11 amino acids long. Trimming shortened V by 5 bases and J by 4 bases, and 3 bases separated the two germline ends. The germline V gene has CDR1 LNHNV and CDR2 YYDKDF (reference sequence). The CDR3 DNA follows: TGTGCCACCAGCCAAAATCAGCCCCAGCATTTT. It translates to CATSQNQPQHF.

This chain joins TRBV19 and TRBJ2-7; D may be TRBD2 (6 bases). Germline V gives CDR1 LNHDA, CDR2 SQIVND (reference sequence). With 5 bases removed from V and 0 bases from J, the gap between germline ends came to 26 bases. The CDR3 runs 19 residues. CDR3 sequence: CASSPHSRRALRGSYEQYF. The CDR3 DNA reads TGTGCCAGTAGTCCCCATAGCCGGAGGGCCCTTAGAGGCTCCTACGAGCAGTACTTC.

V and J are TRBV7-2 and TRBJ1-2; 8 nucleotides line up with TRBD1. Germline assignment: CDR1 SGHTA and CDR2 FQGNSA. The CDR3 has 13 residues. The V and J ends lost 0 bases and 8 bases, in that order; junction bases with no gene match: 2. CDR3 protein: CASSLAYRGGYTF. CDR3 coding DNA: TGTGCCAGCAGCTTAGCGTACAGGGGGGGCTACACCTTC.

The CDR3 region is CASSSRLTSGSRYEQYF. CDR3 DNA sequence: TGTGCCAGCAGCTCCCGCCTCACTAGCGGGAGCAGGTACGAGCAGTACTTC. The J gene is TRBJ2-7, the V gene TRBV7-3, with 11 bases fitting TRBD2. J gave up 4 bases and V 4 bases, and 12 bases lay outside the gene matches. The germline V gene has CDR1 SGHTA and CDR2 FQGTGA. This CDR3 region has 17 residues.

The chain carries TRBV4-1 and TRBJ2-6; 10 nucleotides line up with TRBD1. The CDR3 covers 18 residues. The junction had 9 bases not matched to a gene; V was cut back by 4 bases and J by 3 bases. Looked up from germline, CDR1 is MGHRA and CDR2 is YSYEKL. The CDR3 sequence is CASSLWTGGLGGANVLTF. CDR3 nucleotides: TGCGCCAGCAGCCTTTGGACAGGGGGATTAGGTGGGGCCAACGTCCTGACTTTC.

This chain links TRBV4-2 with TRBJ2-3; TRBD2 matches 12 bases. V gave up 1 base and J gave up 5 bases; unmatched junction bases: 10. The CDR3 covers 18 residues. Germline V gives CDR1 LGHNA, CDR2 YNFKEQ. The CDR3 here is CASSQVGLAGGPEDTQYF. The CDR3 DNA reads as TGTGCCAGCAGCCAAGTGGGTCTAGCGGGAGGGCCGGAAGATACGCAGTATTTT.

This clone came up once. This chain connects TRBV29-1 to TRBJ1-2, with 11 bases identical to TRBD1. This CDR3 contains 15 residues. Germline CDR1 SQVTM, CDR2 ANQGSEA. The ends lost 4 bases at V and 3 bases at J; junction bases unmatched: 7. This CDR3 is CSVGRLGQGDYGYTF. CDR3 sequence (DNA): TGCAGCGTTGGACGATTGGGACAGGGGGACTATGGCTACACCTTC.

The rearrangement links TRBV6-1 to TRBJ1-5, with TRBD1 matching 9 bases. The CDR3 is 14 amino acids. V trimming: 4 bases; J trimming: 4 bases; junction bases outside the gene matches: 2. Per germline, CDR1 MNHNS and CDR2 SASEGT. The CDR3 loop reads CASSVGQGNQPQHF. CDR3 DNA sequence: TGTGCCAGCAGTGTGGGACAGGGAAATCAGCCCCAGCATTTT.

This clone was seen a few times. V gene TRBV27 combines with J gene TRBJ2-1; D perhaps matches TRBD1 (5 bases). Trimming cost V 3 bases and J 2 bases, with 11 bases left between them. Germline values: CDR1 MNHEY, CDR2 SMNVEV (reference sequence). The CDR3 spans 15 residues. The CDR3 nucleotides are TGTGCCAGCAGTTTGCATGGGGCTCCCTACAATGAGCAGTTCTTC. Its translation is CASSLHGAPYNEQFF.

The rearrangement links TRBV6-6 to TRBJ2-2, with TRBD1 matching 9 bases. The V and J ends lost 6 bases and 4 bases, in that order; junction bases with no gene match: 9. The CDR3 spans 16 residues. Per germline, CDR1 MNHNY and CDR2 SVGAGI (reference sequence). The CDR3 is CASRSRTGASTGELFF. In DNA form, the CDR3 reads TGTGCCAGCAGGTCAAGGACAGGGGCTAGCACCGGGGAGCTGTTTTTT.

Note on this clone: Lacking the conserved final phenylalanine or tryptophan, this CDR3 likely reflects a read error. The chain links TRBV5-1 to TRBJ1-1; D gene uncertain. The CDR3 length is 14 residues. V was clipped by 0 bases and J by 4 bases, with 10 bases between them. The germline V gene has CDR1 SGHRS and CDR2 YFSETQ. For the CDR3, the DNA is TGCGCCAGCAGCTTGGAGGGAGGGAGCACTGAAGCTTTCTCT. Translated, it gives CASSLEGGSTEAFS.

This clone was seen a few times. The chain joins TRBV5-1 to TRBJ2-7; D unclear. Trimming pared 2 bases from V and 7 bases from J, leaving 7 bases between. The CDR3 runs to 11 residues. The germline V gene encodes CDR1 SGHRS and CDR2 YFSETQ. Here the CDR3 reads CASSFGDEQYF. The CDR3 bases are TGCGCCAGCAGCTTCGGTGATGAGCAGTACTTC.

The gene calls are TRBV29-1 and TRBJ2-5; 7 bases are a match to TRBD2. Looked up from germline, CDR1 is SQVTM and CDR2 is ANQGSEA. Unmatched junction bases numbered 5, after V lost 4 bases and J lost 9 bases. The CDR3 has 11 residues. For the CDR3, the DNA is TGCAGCGTTGTCGGGGCGGGGGCCCAGTACTTC. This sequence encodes CSVVGAGAQYF.

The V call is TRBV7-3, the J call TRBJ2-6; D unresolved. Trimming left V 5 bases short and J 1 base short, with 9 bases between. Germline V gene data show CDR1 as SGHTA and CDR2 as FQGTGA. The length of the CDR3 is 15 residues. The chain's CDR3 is CASSPRNSGANVLTF. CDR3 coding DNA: TGTGCCAGCAGCCCGCGGAATTCTGGGGCCAACGTCCTGACTTTC.

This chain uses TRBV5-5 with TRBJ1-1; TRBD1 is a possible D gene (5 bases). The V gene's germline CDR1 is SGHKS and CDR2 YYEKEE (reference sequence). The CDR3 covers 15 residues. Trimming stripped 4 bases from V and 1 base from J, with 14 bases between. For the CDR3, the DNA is TGTGCCAGCAGCCCCGCGGGGGAATCGAACACTGAAGCTTTCTTT. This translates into CASSPAGESNTEAFF. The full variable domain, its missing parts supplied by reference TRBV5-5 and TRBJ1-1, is DAGVTQSPTHLIKTRGQQVTLRCSPISGHKSVSWYQQVLGQGPQFIFQYYEKEERGRGNFPDRFSARQFPNYSSELNVNALLLGDSALYLCASSPAGESNTEAFFGQGTRLTVV.

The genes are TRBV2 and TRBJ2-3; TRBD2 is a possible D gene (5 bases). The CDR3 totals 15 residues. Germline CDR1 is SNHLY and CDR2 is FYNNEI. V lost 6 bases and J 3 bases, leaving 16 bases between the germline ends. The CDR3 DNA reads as TGTGCCAGCAGACAAAGCGGCTCCCAAACAGATACGCAGTATTTT. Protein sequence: CASRQSGSQTDTQYF.

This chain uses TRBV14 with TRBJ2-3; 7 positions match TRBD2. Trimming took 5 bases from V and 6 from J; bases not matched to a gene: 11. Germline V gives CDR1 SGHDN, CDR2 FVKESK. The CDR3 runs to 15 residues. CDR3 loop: CASSFYSRGLDTQYF. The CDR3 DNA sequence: TGTGCCAGCAGCTTTTATTCGCGGGGGTTGGATACGCAGTATTTT.

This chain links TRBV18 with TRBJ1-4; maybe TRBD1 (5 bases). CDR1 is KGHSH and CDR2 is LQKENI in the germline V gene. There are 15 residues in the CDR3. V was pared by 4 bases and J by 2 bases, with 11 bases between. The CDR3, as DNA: TGTGCCAGCTCACTGGCCCGACAGACTAATGAAAAACTGTTTTTT. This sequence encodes CASSLARQTNEKLFF.

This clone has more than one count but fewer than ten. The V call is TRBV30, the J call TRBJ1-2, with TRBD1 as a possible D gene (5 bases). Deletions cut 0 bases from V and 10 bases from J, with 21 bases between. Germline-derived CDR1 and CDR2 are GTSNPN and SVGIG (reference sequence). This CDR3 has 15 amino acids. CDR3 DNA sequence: TGTGCCTGGAGTGTATGGGGCAAGGCCTTATTTGACTACACCTTC. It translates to CAWSVWGKALFDYTF.

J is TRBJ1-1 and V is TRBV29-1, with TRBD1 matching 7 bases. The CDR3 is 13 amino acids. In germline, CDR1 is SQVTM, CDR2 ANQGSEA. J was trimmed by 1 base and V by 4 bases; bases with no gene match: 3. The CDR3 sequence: CSVGEGANTEAFF. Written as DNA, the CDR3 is TGCAGCGTTGGAGAGGGGGCGAACACTGAAGCTTTCTTT. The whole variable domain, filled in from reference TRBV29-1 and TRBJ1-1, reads SAVISQKPSRDICQRGTSLTIQCQVDSQVTMMFWYRQQPGQSLTLIATANQGSEATYESGFVIDKFPISRPNLTFSTLTVSNMSPEDSSIYLCSVGEGANTEAFFGQGTRLTVV.

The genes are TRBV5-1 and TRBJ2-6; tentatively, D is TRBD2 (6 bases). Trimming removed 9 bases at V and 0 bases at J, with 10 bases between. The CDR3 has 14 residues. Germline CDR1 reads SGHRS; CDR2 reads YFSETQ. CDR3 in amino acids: CATHGGSGANVLTF. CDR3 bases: TGCGCCACTCACGGGGGCTCTGGGGCCAACGTCCTGACTTTC.

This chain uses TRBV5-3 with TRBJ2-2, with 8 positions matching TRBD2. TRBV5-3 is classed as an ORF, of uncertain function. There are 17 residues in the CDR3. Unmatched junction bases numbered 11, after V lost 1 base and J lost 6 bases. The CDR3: CARSLRRGGHRAGELFF. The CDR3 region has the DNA TGTGCCAGAAGCTTGAGACGGGGGGGCCATAGGGCCGGGGAGCTGTTTTTT.

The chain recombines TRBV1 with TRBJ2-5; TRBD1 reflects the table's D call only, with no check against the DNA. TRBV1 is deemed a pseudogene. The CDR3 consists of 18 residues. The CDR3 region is CTSHPGGTITRYQETQYF. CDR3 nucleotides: TGCACCAGCCACCCAGGGGGGACAATAACTCGGTACCAAGAGACCCAGTACTTC.